This T cell receptor (beta chain) was identified during a study of blood T cell repertoires in COVID-19. Study-wide background: PBMCs, B-cell-depleted T cells, or T cells were the source of the cDNA or gDNA that made up the material.

Generated by immunoSEQ multiplex PCR, the TCRdb table keeps only in-frame clones and is missing some. Of about 240,000 clones listed, around 82% are singletons. All exposed participants met a person with COVID-19 within 2 weeks before entering the study. Germline V gene data show CDR1 as ENHRY and CDR2 as SYGVKD. V was pared by 2 bases and J by 3 bases, with 7 bases between. The CDR3 extends over 13 amino acids. V gene TRBV10-3 combines with J gene TRBJ1-1; no definite D call. Sequenced sample: PBMCs or T cells enriched from blood (not recorded which). The TCR comes from a middle-aged woman who had been exposed to COVID-19. The CDR3 spells CAISENFDTEAFF. In nucleotides, the CDR3 is TGTGCCATCAGTGAGAATTTCGACACTGAAGCTTTCTTT.